Below are 5 T cell receptor beta chains sequenced from a single sample in a study of blood T cell repertoires in COVID-19. Method: immunoSEQ multiplex PCR; TCRdb's copy keeps in-frame clones and lacks some. The sample contains 140,000 or so clones, under 85% of which appear only once. The sequencing input was peripheral blood. The receptors here all came from a man aged 45-65 years with active or convalescent COVID-19.

The chain joins TRBV5-8 to TRBJ2-1, with 8 bases identical to TRBD1. The CDR3 is 17 amino acids. The V segment lost 0 bases and the J segment 6 bases; nucleotides outside the gene matches: 11. In germline, CDR1 is SGHTS, CDR2 YDEGEE. The CDR3 reads CASSLARGPGNSNEQFF. DNA of the CDR3: TGTGCCAGCAGCTTGGCCAGGGGGCCGGGGAATAGCAATGAGCAGTTCTTC. The whole variable domain, filled in from reference TRBV5-8 and TRBJ2-1, reads EAGVTQSPTHLIKTRGQQATLRCSPISGHTSVYWYQQALGLGLQFLLWYDEGEERNRGNFPPRFSGRQFPNYSSELNVNALELEDSALYLCASSLARGPGNSNEQFFGPGTRLTVL.

The V call is TRBV27, the J call TRBJ2-2; 13 bases agree with TRBD2. The CDR3 covers 18 residues. Germline CDR1 and CDR2: MNHEY and SMNVEV (reference sequence). With 6 bases clipped from V and 4 bases from J, the junction kept 11 bases outside the gene matches. Here the CDR3 DNA reads TGTGCCAGCAGCCCCGGACTAGCGGGAGCAAGGGGCACCGGGGAGCTGTTTTTT. As protein: CASSPGLAGARGTGELFF.

The rearrangement uses TRBV5-1 and TRBJ2-1, with 11 bases that match TRBD2. This CDR3 comprises 16 residues. CDR1 SGHRS and CDR2 YFSETQ come from the germline V gene. Unmatched junction bases numbered 8, after V lost 4 bases and J lost 5 bases. The CDR3 sequence: CASSQQPGLADNEQFF. As DNA, the CDR3 is TGCGCCAGCAGCCAGCAACCGGGACTAGCGGACAATGAGCAGTTCTTC.

This rearrangement joins TRBV11-2 to TRBJ2-7; 9 bases map to TRBD1. The CDR3 spans 15 residues. J lost 3 bases, V lost 0 bases, and 3 bases had no gene match. Germline-derived CDR1 and CDR2 are SGHAT and FQNNGV. CDR3 amino acids: CASSLEGTGFYEQYF. The DNA of the CDR3 is TGTGCCAGCAGCTTAGAAGGGACAGGGTTCTACGAGCAGTACTTC.

V is TRBV6-2 or TRBV6-3 and J is TRBJ1-1; unclear D gene. This CDR3 is built from 12 residues. CDR1 is MNHEY, CDR2 SVGEGT, per germline. V lost 3 bases and J 5 bases, leaving 7 bases between the germline ends. In DNA form, the CDR3 reads TGTGCCAGCAGTTATGGAGGAACTGAAGCTTTCTTT. Its translation is CASSYGGTEAFF.